These 18 T cell receptor beta chains came from one sample sequenced in a study of CD8 T cells in Susac syndrome. An input of about 0.5 to 1 ug of RNA was subjected to reverse transcription using random hexamers. TCRdb redid the calling of the immunoSEQ multiplex PCR reads with MiXCR, one entry per CDR3 protein. The data contain around 200,000 distinct CDR3 sequences, approximately 95% of them seen just once; the ten biggest clones take up about 0.095%. The specimen was CD4+ T cells from PBMCs. The source is a human donor in good health.

DNA of the CDR3: TGTGCCAGCAGCTCGACACAGGGGGTAGTTTCACCCCTCCACTTT. Translating it yields CASSSTQGVVSPLHF. The genes are TRBV7-2 and TRBJ1-6, with TRBD1 matching 8 bases. V shed 4 bases and J 9 bases; nucleotides not matched to a gene: 8. The CDR3 is made up of 15 amino acids. The germline V gene encodes CDR1 SGHTA and CDR2 FQGNSA.

This chain uses TRBV27 with TRBJ2-3, with a weak D call TRBD2 (5 bases). The germline V gene encodes CDR1 MNHEY and CDR2 SMNVEV (reference sequence). This CDR3 region has 16 residues. V was cut by 5 bases and J by 5 bases, with 20 bases left in between. CDR3 DNA: TGTGCCAGCAGTCCCGCCGGGTACCGGGGTCGAGATACGCAGTATTTT. This codes for CASSPAGYRGRDTQYF.

V and J are TRBV12-3 or TRBV12-4 and TRBJ2-5; 9 nucleotides match TRBD1. Losses at the gene ends were 4 bases for V and 4 bases for J; bases not matched to a gene: 4. This CDR3 has 14 residues. CDR3 residues: CASSYQGQGETQYF. The CDR3 nucleotides read TGTGCCAGCAGTTACCAGGGACAGGGAGAGACCCAGTACTTC.

The chain joins TRBV20-1 to TRBJ2-7, with 9 bases matching TRBD2. The J segment lost 6 bases and the V segment lost 0 bases, leaving 12 bases of the junction unmatched. Germline loops: CDR1 DFQATT, CDR2 SNEGSKA (reference sequence). The CDR3 runs to 16 residues. Written as DNA, the CDR3 is TGCAGTGCTAGAGATCGGGGTAGCGGGAGCTTCGGCGAGCAGTACGTC. This gives the protein CSARDRGSGSFGEQYV.

This chain connects TRBV7-2 to TRBJ1-2; 9 bases are shared with TRBD1. The CDR3 has 14 amino acids. Germline-derived CDR1 and CDR2 are SGHTA and FQGNSA. With 1 base clipped from V and 10 bases from J, the junction kept 7 bases outside the gene matches. In DNA form, the CDR3 reads TGTGCCAGCAGCTTAGGGGGGACAGGGTACCCCTACACCTTC. This sequence encodes CASSLGGTGYPYTF.

This rearrangement joins TRBV29-1 to TRBJ2-7, with 9 bases lining up with TRBD2. V lost 3 bases, J lost 6 bases, and 9 bases stayed unmatched. Germline CDR1 SQVTM, CDR2 ANQGSEA. CDR3 length equals 14 residues. The CDR3, as DNA: TGCAGCGTTGATGCGGGAGGGCTCGACGCCGAGCAGTACTTC. Its translation: CSVDAGGLDAEQYF.

V and J are TRBV28 and TRBJ2-3, with D unclear. Looked up from germline, CDR1 is MDHEN and CDR2 is SYDVKM. The CDR3 length is 15 residues. The ends were cut back, 3 bases at V and 0 bases at J, with 10 bases in the middle. As DNA, the CDR3 is TGTGCCAGCAGTTTCGGCAGCTCTAGCACAGATACGCAGTATTTT. Translation: CASSFGSSSTDTQYF.

The V and J genes are TRBV27 and TRBJ1-5; maybe TRBD1 (5 bases). This CDR3 comprises 16 residues. The V and J ends lost 5 bases and 6 bases respectively, with 20 bases between them. Germline V gene sequence: CDR1 MNHEY, CDR2 SMNVEV (reference sequence). CDR3 residues: CASSPRGRVSGQPQHF. The CDR3 region has the DNA TGTGCCAGCAGTCCGAGGGGTCGGGTATCCGGTCAGCCCCAGCATTTT.

The J gene is TRBJ1-2, the V gene TRBV14, with D uncertain. The germline CDR1 and CDR2 sequences are SGHDN and FVKESK. This CDR3 contains 11 residues. V dropped 3 bases and J dropped 8 bases, with 7 bases sitting between them. The CDR3: CASSHGFGYTF. The CDR3 DNA is TGTGCCAGCAGCCACGGGTTCGGCTACACCTTC.

The chain combines TRBV20-1 with TRBJ1-1; D might be TRBD1 (6 bases). Germline CDR1 and CDR2: DFQATT and SNEGSKA (reference sequence). CDR3 size: 15 residues. The germline V and J ends were trimmed by 0 bases and 1 base, with 12 bases remaining between them. The CDR3 reads CSAREDSVANTEAFF. The CDR3 DNA follows: TGCAGTGCTAGAGAGGACAGCGTCGCGAACACTGAAGCTTTCTTT.

Here the CDR3 reads CSARSDNEQFF. The CDR3 coding sequence is TGCAGTGCTAGAAGCGACAATGAGCAGTTCTTC. The V gene is TRBV20-1, the J gene TRBJ2-1; D uncertain. The germline V and J ends were trimmed by 2 bases and 5 bases, with 4 bases remaining between them. CDR3 length equals 11 residues. From germline, CDR1 is DFQATT and CDR2 SNEGSKA (reference sequence).

In its sample, this clonotype was seen once. The rearrangement joins TRBV2 to TRBJ1-2; D not resolved. Between the trimmed V and J ends, which lost 2 bases and 5 bases, there was a span of 15 bases. The CDR3 loop spans 15 amino acids. Germline V CDR1 and CDR2: SNHLY, FYNNEI. Here the CDR3 DNA reads TGTGCCAGCAGTGAAAGTCGGCCGCTTGTATATGGCTACACCTTC. Amino acids: CASSESRPLVYGYTF.

A single count supports this clonotype. This chain joins TRBV24-1 and TRBJ2-2; perhaps D is TRBD1 or TRBD2 (6 bases each). V shed 1 base and J shed 7 bases, with 15 bases lying between them. Per the germline V gene, CDR1 is KGHDR and CDR2 is SFDVKD. This CDR3 is 16 amino acids long. The CDR3 region is CATSDFGPGAGGELFF. CDR3 DNA sequence: TGTGCCACCAGTGATTTCGGGCCGGGGGCAGGCGGGGAGCTGTTTTTT.

A single count supports this clonotype. The chain employs TRBV7-2 and TRBJ1-5; 7 bases align to TRBD1. From germline, CDR1 is SGHTA and CDR2 FQGNSA. Trimming removed 5 bases from V and 5 bases from J; junction bases left unmatched: 3. This CDR3 contains 13 residues. CDR3 in amino acids: CASSRQGDQPQHF. The CDR3 region has the DNA TGTGCCAGCAGCCGACAGGGAGATCAGCCCCAGCATTTT. The full variable domain, completed using reference TRBV7-2 and TRBJ1-5, is GAGVSQSPSNKVTEKGKDVELRCDPISGHTALYWYRQSLGQGLEFLIYFQGNSAPDKSGLPSDRFSAERTGGSVSTLTIQRTQQEDSAVYLCASSRQGDQPQHFGDGTRLSIL.

CDR3 region: CASSQASTSNTEAFF. The CDR3 DNA is TGTGCCAGCAGCCAAGCCTCCACCAGCAACACTGAAGCTTTCTTT. V and J are TRBV3-1 and TRBJ1-1; D not resolved. V lost 1 base and J lost 2, with 11 bases in between. Germline-derived CDR1 and CDR2 are LGHDT and YNNKEL (reference sequence). The CDR3 is 15 residues long.

The chain employs TRBV5-4 and TRBJ2-7; the match to TRBD1 covers 7 bases. The ends lost 4 bases at V and 2 bases at J; junction bases unmatched: 9. The CDR3 loop spans 15 amino acids. The germline CDR1 and CDR2 sequences are SGHNT and YYREEE (reference sequence). CDR3 nucleotides: TGTGCCAGCAGCCCATCGACAGGGACCCCCTACGAGCAGTACTTC. Its translation is CASSPSTGTPYEQYF.

The chain links TRBV20-1 to TRBJ2-5; tentatively, D is TRBD1 or TRBD2 (6 bases each). CDR1 and CDR2 (germline): DFQATT, SNEGSKA (reference sequence). V was cut by 6 bases and J by 5 bases, with 19 bases left in between. This CDR3 is 14 amino acids long. The chain's CDR3 is CSAFSGGSDETQYF. The CDR3 coding sequence is TGCAGTGCCTTCTCCGGGGGCAGTGACGAGACCCAGTACTTC.

V and J are TRBV12-3 or TRBV12-4 and TRBJ1-1, with a tentative D call TRBD1 (6 bases). There are 14 residues in the CDR3. V shed 6 bases and J shed 4 bases, with 15 bases lying between them. CDR3 protein: CASRLTGLGTEAFF. In nucleotides, the CDR3 is TGTGCCAGCAGGCTGACAGGTTTGGGCACTGAAGCTTTCTTT.